The sequence of this T cell receptor (beta chain) was determined in a study of blood T cells in healthy people across ages. This clonotype was seen a single time. Its antigen is still unknown. A much larger clone differs by one base, so this may be a read error. Using a J-beta primer mix together with a sample-barcoded 5' primer, a second PCR was run for roughly 7 to 11 cycles. Every cDNA molecule bore a tag from a template-switch adaptor containing 12 random nucleotides. TCRdb processed the 5' RACE reads anew with MiXCR; each CDR3 protein has one entry. The sample lists about 590,000 distinct CDR3 sequences, about 28% seen once, with 15% to 19% in the top ten. Whole-study results and caveats: Significant beta diversity loss was already apparent by age approximately 37, declining roughly linearly. Whereas aged donors had fewer naive CD4+ cells, long-lived donors had more of them and higher diversity.

The CDR3 totals 15 residues. The germline CDR1 and CDR2 sequences are LGHNA and YSLEER. What was sequenced was blood. This TCR derives from a woman of 80 years or more in good health. V and J are TRBV4-3 and TRBJ2-7; 8 nucleotides agree with TRBD1. The CDR3 nucleotides read TGCGCCGGCAGCCAAGATCATGGCAGGGGGCACGAGCAGTACTTC. Residues: CAGSQDHGRGHEQYF.